One sample yielded the 8 T cell receptor beta chains listed below, sequenced in a study of T cell responses to AZD1222 COVID-19 vaccine. Sequencing was performed with immunoSEQ multiplex PCR; in TCRdb, only in-frame clones are kept and a portion is missing. The sample has 100,000 to 150,000 clones, over 90% seen once. Sequences were derived from peripheral blood, sampled on day 0 of AZD1222 vaccination. Receptors originate from an adult in good health.

This clone was observed once. This chain links TRBV19 with TRBJ1-3; 7 bases are shared with TRBD1. V lost 8 bases to trimming and J lost 1 base; unmatched junction nucleotides: 8. CDR1 LNHDA and CDR2 SQIVND come from the germline V gene (reference sequence). CDR3 length: 15 amino acids. The CDR3 nucleotides are TGTGCCAGTTCGAAGGGGGCGAATTCTGGAAACACCATATATTTT. This encodes CASSKGANSGNTIYF.

The rearrangement uses TRBV12-3 or TRBV12-4 and TRBJ2-1, with D perhaps TRBD1 or TRBD2 (6 bases each). The CDR3 is made up of 13 amino acids. Trimming cost V 6 bases and J 6 bases, with 12 bases left between them. The CDR3 is CASRRGPANEQFF. CDR3 nucleotides: TGTGCCAGCAGACGGGGGCCCGCCAATGAGCAGTTCTTC.

The rearrangement links TRBV27 to TRBJ2-2, with TRBD2 identical over 7 bases. CDR3 length equals 13 residues. Germline V lookup: CDR1 MNHEY, CDR2 SMNVEV (reference sequence). V was clipped by 7 bases and J by 7 bases; unmatched bases: 6. The CDR3 is CASTSGGNGELFF. As DNA, the CDR3 is TGTGCCAGCACCTCCGGGGGGAACGGGGAGCTGTTTTTT.

J is TRBJ1-1 and V is TRBV30, with a weak D call TRBD1 (5 bases). Per the germline V gene, CDR1 is GTSNPN and CDR2 is SVGIG (reference sequence). The V and J ends lost 3 bases and 7 bases respectively, with 9 bases between them. This CDR3 is built from 11 residues. CDR3 bases: TGTGCCTGGAGCGTGGGGGGTGAAGCTTTCTTT. Residues: CAWSVGGEAFF.

The chain carries TRBV27 and TRBJ1-2; D call uncertain. This CDR3 comprises 14 residues. V shed 4 bases and J shed 6 bases, with 15 bases lying between them. CDR1 and CDR2 from the germline V gene are MNHEY and SMNVEV (reference sequence). The CDR3 loop is CASSSSSREDGYTF. The CDR3, as DNA: TGTGCCAGCAGTTCGTCGTCTAGGGAGGATGGCTACACCTTC.

This chain connects TRBV6-5 to TRBJ1-3; D remains ambiguous. This CDR3 is built from 15 residues. Trimming took 2 bases from V and 2 from J, leaving 10 bases between them. Germline assignment: CDR1 MNHEY and CDR2 SVGAGI. The CDR3 DNA reads as TGTGCCAGCAGTTACGAGCCTGGGCCTGGAAACACCATATATTTT. Translation gives CASSYEPGPGNTIYF.

The chain has TRBV5-4 and TRBJ1-3; tentative D call: TRBD1 (6 bases). Trimming took off 4 bases at V and 2 bases at J, with 10 bases between the two ends. This CDR3 has 14 residues. Germline CDR1 and CDR2: SGHNT and YYREEE (reference sequence). The DNA of the CDR3 is TGTGCCAGCAGCGAGGGGGGGACTGGAAACACCATATATTTT. Translated, it gives CASSEGGTGNTIYF. Supplemented by reference TRBV5-4 and TRBJ1-3, the full variable domain reads ETGVTQSPTHLIKTRGQQVTLRCSSQSGHNTVSWYQQALGQGPQFIFQYYREEENGRGNFPPRFSGLQFPNYSSELNVNALELDDSALYLCASSEGGTGNTIYFGEGSWLTVV.

The chain has TRBV21-1 and TRBJ1-2. TRBV21-1 is reported as a pseudogene. CDR3 size: 13 residues. CDR3 DNA sequence: TGTGCCAGCACTTCCTCTAAGATTTATGGCTACACCTTC. Protein: CASTSSKIYGYTF.